Listed here are 2 T cell receptor beta chains from one sample, sequenced in a study of beta chain features in type 1 diabetes (dated by TCRdb to 2016 to 2019). Study-wide conclusions, independent of this receptor: In all four CD4+ subsets, TCRB CDR3 length was moderately but significantly shorter in type 1 diabetes patients.

Library creation used the immunoSEQ multiplex PCR assay. The entire isolated RNA was reverse transcribed using the High Capacity cDNA Reverse Transcription Kit, and thus expressed TCRB transcripts were sequenced. As stored in TCRdb, this immuneACCESS dataset retains in-frame rearrangements with V and J assigned. A fraction of the clones does not appear; measured against another copy, unresolved V genes explain less than half of the discrepancy, and the remainder lacks a known reason. In all, the sample holds more than 300,000 clones, and 10% to 15% of those were seen once. Of the sample, about 0.01% falls within the top ten clones. Their antigen targets remain unknown. The specimen sequenced was naive CD4+ T cells from blood. Per the publication, the cell subset or site label means: true naive CD4+ T cells. The receptors derive from a woman between 18 and 29 years old with type 1 diabetes.

This chain links TRBV28 with TRBJ1-1; D is uncertain. CDR1 and CDR2 (germline): MDHEN, SYDVKM. This CDR3 is 12 amino acids long. V dropped 10 bases and J dropped 0 bases, with 9 bases sitting between them. This CDR3 reads CATLALNTEAFF. CDR3 DNA: TGTGCCACCTTGGCACTGAACACTGAAGCTTTCTTT.

This clone was seen a few times. The chain links TRBV7-2 to TRBJ2-5, with 7 bases that match TRBD1. This CDR3 has 14 residues. V dropped 5 bases and J dropped 5; count of bases not matched to a gene: 8. CDR1 is SGHTA and CDR2 is FQGNSA in the germline V gene. The CDR3 DNA reads as TGTGCCAGCAGCCCAACGACAGGGTGGGAGACCCAGTACTTC. It specifies CASSPTTGWETQYF.